The entry below gives a single T cell receptor (beta chain) sequence along with its context. This entry belongs to a study of blood T cell repertoires in COVID-19. V was trimmed by 6 bases and J by 5 bases, leaving 16 bases between them. CDR3 size: 13 residues. CDR1 is SQVTM, CDR2 ANQGSEA, per germline. Generated by immunoSEQ multiplex PCR, the TCRdb table keeps only in-frame clones and is missing some. This table holds around 80,000 clones, approximately 85% found once. The TCR originated in a man aged 50-59 years with COVID-19, enrolled during active disease. Sequencing input: peripheral blood. The chain couples TRBV29-1 to TRBJ1-1; maybe TRBD1 (5 bases). The CDR3 here is CSVPFGGSTEAFF. As DNA, the CDR3 is TGCAGCGTCCCGTTCGGGGGTAGTACTGAAGCTTTCTTT.